These 11 T cell receptor beta chains share one sample of origin, sequenced in a study of T cell responses to AZD1222 COVID-19 vaccine. The repertoire was sequenced with immunoSEQ multiplex PCR; TCRdb's copy has only in-frame clones and lacks some. Counted here are about 130,000 clones, about 80% occurring once; the ten biggest clones make up roughly 4.3%. The sample here was peripheral blood, taken on day 0 of AZD1222 vaccination. These receptors were collected from an adult in good health.

This chain uses TRBV6-5 with TRBJ1-2; weak D call: TRBD1 (6 bases). The CDR3 has 15 amino acids. Germline V gene lookup returns CDR1 MNHEY and CDR2 SVGAGI. V lost 2 bases to trimming and J lost 2 bases, with 12 bases between them. The CDR3: CASSYEGGLNYGYTF. The CDR3 nucleotides are TGTGCCAGCAGTTACGAGGGGGGCTTAAACTATGGCTACACCTTC.

This clone has only a few counts. The chain links TRBV3-1 (or the pseudogene TRBV3-2) to TRBJ1-1; maybe TRBD1 (6 bases). From germline, CDR1 is LGHDT and CDR2 YNNKEL (reference sequence). This CDR3 region has 16 residues. V was shortened by 1 base and J by 5 bases, with 17 bases between the two germline ends. This CDR3 reads CASSQVGGHPKTEAFF. CDR3 coding DNA: TGTGCCAGCAGCCAAGTTGGGGGACACCCTAAGACTGAAGCTTTCTTT.

The chain recombines TRBV30 with TRBJ2-1; 8 bases align to TRBD2. Germline loops: CDR1 GTSNPN, CDR2 SVGIG (reference sequence). The trim removed 5 bases at V and 6 bases at J, leaving 6 bases unmatched. This CDR3 region has 13 residues. Here the CDR3 reads CAWLRGAGNEQFF. The CDR3 nucleotides are TGTGCCTGGTTGCGGGGGGCGGGCAATGAGCAGTTCTTC.

The chain links TRBV5-4 to TRBJ2-1, with a possible D match to TRBD2 (7 bases). This CDR3 spans 15 amino acids. The germline V and J ends were trimmed by 2 bases and 5 bases, with 14 bases remaining between them. The germline V gene has CDR1 SGHNT and CDR2 YYREEE (reference sequence). Here the CDR3 reads CASSLVEGGNNEQFF. CDR3 sequence (DNA): TGTGCCAGCAGCTTAGTGGAGGGGGGGAACAATGAGCAGTTCTTC.

The V call is TRBV6-5, the J call TRBJ2-3; D unresolved. Deletions cut 8 bases from V and 0 bases from J, with 15 bases between. CDR3 size: 15 residues. The germline gives CDR1 MNHEY, CDR2 SVGAGI. In DNA form, the CDR3 reads TGTGCCAGCCCCTCCGGCCTTTCTAGCACAGATACGCAGTATTTT. Residues: CASPSGLSSTDTQYF.

The chain links TRBV28 to TRBJ1-3; D is perhaps TRBD1 (5 bases). V lost 1 base to trimming and J lost 4 bases, with 20 bases between them. CDR1 and CDR2 from the germline V gene are MDHEN and SYDVKM. The CDR3 runs to 18 residues. The CDR3 here is CASSLLPPGRGSGNTIYF. The CDR3, as DNA: TGTGCCAGCAGTTTATTACCGCCCGGTCGGGGGTCCGGAAACACCATATATTTT.

This chain links TRBV6-5 with TRBJ2-1, with TRBD2 identical over 7 bases. The CDR3 consists of 14 residues. V lost 6 bases, J lost 1 base, and 3 bases stayed unmatched. The V gene's germline CDR1 is MNHEY and CDR2 SVGAGI. This CDR3 reads CASSGGGSYNEQFF. CDR3 sequence (DNA): TGTGCCAGCAGCGGGGGAGGGTCCTACAATGAGCAGTTCTTC.

V gene TRBV30 combines with J gene TRBJ1-3; D gene ambiguous. Germline lookup yields CDR1 GTSNPN and CDR2 SVGIG (reference sequence). This CDR3 comprises 11 residues. Trimming removed 2 bases from V and 4 bases from J, with 3 bases in between. For the CDR3, the DNA is TGTGCCTGGAGTAACGGAAACACCATATATTTT. This translates into CAWSNGNTIYF.

This clone has a single count. This chain links TRBV5-6 with TRBJ1-1, with no clear D. The CDR3 is 11 amino acids. V dropped 0 bases and J dropped 7 bases, with 4 bases sitting between them. CDR1 and CDR2 (germline): SGHDT, YYEEEE. Here the CDR3 DNA reads TGTGCCAGCAGCTTGGAGGGTGAAGCTTTCTTT. This codes for CASSLEGEAFF.

This clone was detected only once. This chain joins TRBV28 and TRBJ1-6; 7 nucleotides line up with TRBD1. There are 17 residues in the CDR3. V lost 5 bases to trimming and J lost 0 bases; unmatched junction nucleotides: 7. Germline CDR1 MDHEN, CDR2 SYDVKM. CDR3 amino acids: CASSQGGRSSYNSPLHF. CDR3 nucleotides: TGTGCCAGCAGTCAGGGGGGCCGGAGCTCCTATAATTCACCCCTCCACTTT.

The V call is TRBV30, the J call TRBJ1-2; D might be TRBD1 (5 bases). V dropped 4 bases and J dropped 2 bases, with 11 bases sitting between them. Germline V CDR1 and CDR2: GTSNPN, SVGIG (reference sequence). The CDR3 is 13 residues long. The CDR3 DNA reads as TGTGCCTGGACACAACAGGAAAACTATGGCTACACCTTC. Its protein is CAWTQQENYGYTF.